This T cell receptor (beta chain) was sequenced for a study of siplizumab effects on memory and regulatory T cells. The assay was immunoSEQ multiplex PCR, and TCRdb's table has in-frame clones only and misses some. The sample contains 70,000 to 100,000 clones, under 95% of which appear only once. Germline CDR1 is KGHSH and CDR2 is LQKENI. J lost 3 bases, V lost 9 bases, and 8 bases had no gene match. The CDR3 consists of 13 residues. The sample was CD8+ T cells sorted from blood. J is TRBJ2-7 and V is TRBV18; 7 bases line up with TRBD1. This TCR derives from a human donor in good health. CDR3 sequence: CASSTGDLYEQYF. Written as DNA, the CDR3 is TGTGCCAGTTCTACAGGGGACCTCTACGAGCAGTACTTC.